Detailed here is one T cell receptor (beta chain). Measured with immunoSEQ multiplex PCR; TCRdb has only the in-frame clones, and not every one. Counted here are around 700,000 clones, more than 70% occurring once; the ten biggest clones make up approximately 2%. These data are taken from a study of shared clonotypes between healthy human individuals. Sequencing used memory CD4+ T cells sorted from blood. The subset was: CD45RA-negative fraction. The sequence was obtained from a woman aged 25 to 39 in good health.

This CDR3 is CASSIMQQKLFF. In DNA, the CDR3 is TGTGCCAGTAGTATAATGCAGCAAAAACTGTTTTTT. The rearrangement links TRBV19 to TRBJ1-4, with D uncertain. Germline V gene sequence: CDR1 LNHDA, CDR2 SQIVND (reference sequence). Trimming left V 2 bases short and J 9 bases short, with 7 bases between. The CDR3 length is 12 residues.